The 20 T cell receptor beta chains below all came from one sample that was sequenced in a study of T cells in Graves' hyperthyroidism and ophthalmopathy. What was amplified from RNA transcripts were TCR beta CDR3 regions. An initial round of RT-PCR targeting the TCR CDR3 relied on the HTBI primer set. From the multiplex PCR reads, TCRdb called clonotypes with MiXCR, one entry per CDR3 protein. This sample has over 700,000 distinct CDR3 sequences; about 19% occur once, and the top ten carry 16%. The source material was blood. The receptors were gathered from a woman in her forties or fifties with Graves' hyperthyroidism that later progressed to Graves' ophthalmopathy.

This clonotype appeared many times. The chain links TRBV20-1 to TRBJ2-7; a possible D gene is TRBD2 (5 bases). With 6 bases removed from V and 3 bases from J, the gap between germline ends came to 15 bases. CDR1 and CDR2 from the germline V gene are DFQATT and SNEGSKA (reference sequence). The length of the CDR3 is 13 residues. CDR3 residues: CSAGPGIDYEQYF. The CDR3 DNA reads as TGCAGTGCAGGCCCCGGGATTGACTACGAGCAGTACTTC.

This clonotype appeared many times. This chain uses TRBV3-1 with TRBJ2-5, with D possibly called TRBD1 or TRBD2 (5 bases each). Germline V CDR1 and CDR2: LGHDT, YNNKEL (reference sequence). This CDR3 comprises 15 residues. V was clipped by 0 bases and J by 3 bases, with 11 bases between them. The CDR3 nucleotides are TGTGCCAGCAGCCAAGATAGCGACAGTAAAGAGACCCAGTACTTC. Protein sequence: CASSQDSDSKETQYF.

Only a few counts were recorded for this clonotype. This rearrangement joins TRBV4-2 to TRBJ2-1, with 13 nucleotides matching TRBD2. In germline, CDR1 is LGHNA, CDR2 YNFKEQ. J was trimmed by 0 bases and V by 1 base; bases with no gene match: 6. This CDR3 comprises 19 residues. Written as DNA, the CDR3 is TGTGCCAGCAGCCAAGGACTAGCGGGGGGCCCGAGCTCCTACAATGAGCAGTTCTTC. This sequence encodes CASSQGLAGGPSSYNEQFF.

This clonotype has only one observation. This chain joins TRBV19 and TRBJ2-1; maybe TRBD1 (5 bases). The CDR3 loop spans 18 amino acids. The germline V gene has CDR1 LNHDA and CDR2 SQIVND (reference sequence). Trimming cost V 5 bases and J 9 bases, with 29 bases left between them. The CDR3 spells CASSLPSGWTTEHREQFF. The CDR3 coding sequence is TGTGCCAGTAGTCTCCCCTCCGGTTGGACAACGGAGCACCGTGAGCAGTTCTTC.

The chain uses TRBV27 and TRBJ2-7, with 8 positions matching TRBD1. In germline, CDR1 is MNHEY, CDR2 SMNVEV (reference sequence). The length of the CDR3 is 15 residues. V dropped 3 bases and J dropped 4; count of bases not matched to a gene: 8. The CDR3 is CASSFSARGLYEQYF. CDR3 DNA sequence: TGTGCCAGCAGTTTTAGCGCCAGGGGGCTTTACGAGCAGTACTTC.

Many counts were recorded for this clonotype. The V call is TRBV30, the J call TRBJ1-4; D is uncertain. CDR1 GTSNPN and CDR2 SVGIG come from the germline V gene (reference sequence). The CDR3 consists of 15 residues. V shed 0 bases and J shed 1 base, with 9 bases lying between them. The CDR3 spells CAWSVRRLTNEKLFF. The CDR3, as DNA: TGTGCCTGGAGTGTACGACGACTAACTAATGAAAAACTGTTTTTT. The entire variable domain, with the rest obtained from reference TRBV30 and TRBJ1-4, is as follows: SQTIHQWPATLVQPVGSPLSLECTVEGTSNPNLYWYRQAAGRGLQLLFYSVGIGQISSEVPQNLSASRPQDRQFILSSKKLLLSDSGFYLCAWSVRRLTNEKLFFGSGTQLSVL.

The gene calls are TRBV15 and TRBJ2-7; possible D gene TRBD1, 6 bases. Germline V gives CDR1 LNHNV, CDR2 YYDKDF (reference sequence). This CDR3 is built from 15 residues. The V end lost 4 bases, the J end lost 7 bases, and 20 bases lay between the germline ends. DNA for the CDR3: TGTGCCACCAGCAAAGCAGGGGCCGGTCCGGGTGAGCAGTACTTC. Translation: CATSKAGAGPGEQYF.

This clonotype has a handful of counts. V usage is TRBV6-1 and J usage is TRBJ1-5; D remains unclear. CDR1 is MNHNS and CDR2 is SASEGT in the germline V gene. This CDR3 comprises 13 residues. Trimming stripped 6 bases from V and 7 bases from J, with 13 bases between. This CDR3 reads CASSLPTGQPQHF. The CDR3 DNA follows: TGTGCCAGCAGCCTCCCGACCGGACAGCCCCAGCATTTT.

This clonotype occurred many times. The chain carries TRBV5-5 and TRBJ2-2; 8 bases are a match to TRBD1. Trimming cost V 3 bases and J 3 bases; bases outside gene matches: 7. Germline CDR1 and CDR2: SGHKS and YYEKEE (reference sequence). The CDR3 is 16 amino acids. CDR3 sequence reads: CASSSGQGGHTGELFF. CDR3 DNA: TGTGCCAGCAGCTCTGGACAGGGTGGGCACACCGGGGAGCTGTTTTTT.

This clonotype was counted between two and nine times. This chain joins TRBV18 and TRBJ2-1, with D perhaps matching TRBD1 (5 bases). Germline lookup yields CDR1 KGHSH and CDR2 LQKENI. V lost 3 bases to trimming and J lost 5 bases, with 11 bases between them. The CDR3 has 14 residues. CDR3 bases: TGTGCCAGCTCACCCTTACTACAGGACAATGAGCAGTTCTTC. This translates into CASSPLLQDNEQFF.

The chain is built from TRBV7-3 and TRBJ1-1, with unresolved D. Germline assignment: CDR1 SGHTA and CDR2 FQGTGA. V lost 5 bases and J lost 8, with 15 bases in between. This CDR3 comprises 13 residues. In DNA, the CDR3 is TGTGCCAGCAGCCCCCCATTCCCGGGGGAAGCTTTCTTT. It specifies CASSPPFPGEAFF.

The V and J genes are TRBV10-3 and TRBJ1-2; 10 nucleotides match TRBD1. The CDR3 sequence is 13 residues long. CDR1 and CDR2 from the germline V gene are ENHRY and SYGVKD. J lost 8 bases, V lost 4 bases, and 4 bases had no gene match. CDR3 loop: CAISGQGAQGYTF. The CDR3 region has the DNA TGTGCCATCAGTGGACAGGGGGCGCAGGGCTACACCTTC.

There are a few counts of this clonotype. This chain joins TRBV19 and TRBJ2-2; no clear D gene. The CDR3 loop spans 14 amino acids. V was shortened by 4 bases and J by 4 bases, with 10 bases between the two germline ends. The germline V gene encodes CDR1 LNHDA and CDR2 SQIVND (reference sequence). The CDR3 bases are TGTGCCAGTAGTACCCTTACGGGCACCGGGGAGCTGTTTTTT. This encodes CASSTLTGTGELFF. The complete variable domain, with remaining parts taken from reference TRBV19 and TRBJ2-2, reads DGGITQSPKYLFRKEGQNVTLSCEQNLNHDAMYWYRQDPGQGLRLIYYSQIVNDFQKGDIAEGYSVSREKKESFPLTVTSAQKNPTAFYLCASSTLTGTGELFFGEGSRLTVL.

This clonotype was counted only a few times. Written as DNA, the CDR3 is TGTGCCAGCAGCTTAGCTAATCCAGTCGCAGATACGCAGTATTTT. Protein sequence: CASSLANPVADTQYF. The chain combines TRBV7-9 with TRBJ2-3, with D hard to call. Germline V lookup: CDR1 SEHNR, CDR2 FQNEAQ (reference sequence). Trimming pared 0 bases from V and 4 bases from J, leaving 11 bases between. The CDR3 is made up of 15 amino acids.

This clonotype was seen repeatedly, ten times or more. The chain recombines TRBV2 with TRBJ1-5; weak D call: TRBD1 (5 bases). This CDR3 has 14 amino acids. Germline CDR1 and CDR2: SNHLY and FYNNEI. The V and J ends lost 8 bases and 0 bases respectively, with 11 bases between them. The CDR3 region is CASWGGNSNQPQHF. The CDR3 DNA follows: TGTGCCAGCTGGGGGGGGAATAGCAATCAGCCCCAGCATTTT. The full variable domain, rest sourced from reference TRBV2 and TRBJ1-5, is EPEVTQTPSHQVTQMGQEVILRCVPISNHLYFYWYRQILGQKVEFLVSFYNNEISEKSEIFDDQFSVERPDGSNFTLKIRSTKLEDSAMYFCASWGGNSNQPQHFGDGTRLSIL.

This clonotype appeared many times. V gene TRBV12-3 or TRBV12-4 combines with J gene TRBJ1-2; weak D call: TRBD1 (6 bases). V gave up 7 bases and J gave up 6 bases, with 18 bases separating them. The CDR3 consists of 14 residues. The CDR3 is CASTFGTGSNGYTF. Here the CDR3 DNA reads TGTGCCAGCACGTTCGGAACAGGGTCGAATGGCTACACCTTC.

This clonotype was seen at least ten times. The V call is TRBV30, the J call TRBJ2-1, with D perhaps TRBD1 or TRBD2 (6 bases each). The CDR3 has 15 residues. Trimming shortened V by 2 bases and J by 0 bases, and 11 bases separated the two germline ends. Germline V gene lookup returns CDR1 GTSNPN and CDR2 SVGIG (reference sequence). In DNA form, the CDR3 reads TGTGCCTGGAGTTCGGGGGACACCTCCTACAATGAGCAGTTCTTC. Translated: CAWSSGDTSYNEQFF.

In its sample, this clonotype was seen many times. The DNA for the CDR3 is TGTGCCAGCAGTTACTCTACTAGCGGGGGACAAGAGACCCAGTACTTC. Residues: CASSYSTSGGQETQYF. The chain combines TRBV6-6 with TRBJ2-5, with TRBD2 matching over 11 bases. Germline V gene lookup returns CDR1 MNHNY and CDR2 SVGAGI (reference sequence). The CDR3 length is 16 residues. With V trimmed by 0 bases and J by 2 bases, 2 bases remained unmatched.

For the CDR3, the DNA is TGTGCCAGCAGCCCGCGTCAACTCCTCTCTGGGGCCAACGTCCTGACTTTC. Translating it yields CASSPRQLLSGANVLTF. This rearrangement joins TRBV7-9 to TRBJ2-6, with no clear D. Germline loops: CDR1 SEHNR, CDR2 FQNEAQ (reference sequence). CDR3 length equals 17 residues. Deletions cut 5 bases from V and 0 bases from J, with 14 bases between.

The V gene is TRBV5-1, the J gene TRBJ1-1, with D maybe TRBD1 (6 bases). The CDR3 loop spans 17 amino acids. V was pared by 0 bases and J by 0 bases, with 15 bases between. Germline CDR1 reads SGHRS; CDR2 reads YFSETQ. CDR3 region: CASSLAPGAAVNTEAFF. CDR3 nucleotide sequence: TGCGCCAGCAGCTTGGCCCCGGGGGCAGCGGTGAACACTGAAGCTTTCTTT. The variable domain in full, completed from reference TRBV5-1 and TRBJ1-1, reads KAGVTQTPRYLIKTRGQQVTLSCSPISGHRSVSWYQQTPGQGLQFLFEYFSETQRNKGNFPGRFSGRQFSNSRSEMNVSTLELGDSALYLCASSLAPGAAVNTEAFFGQGTRLTVV.